This is a list of T cell receptor beta chains from one sample in a study of T-cell reconstitution after alpha-beta-depleted transplantation in children. TCRdb redid the calling of the PCR reads with MiXCR, one entry per CDR3 protein. Among approximately 200,000 distinct CDR3 sequences, roughly 6.5% were seen once, and the ten largest hold 4.5%. This specimen was PBMCs, taken before TCRalphabeta/CD19-depleted stem cell transplant. These receptor sequences come from a girl under two years old with combined immunodeficiency, due to receive a stem cell transplant. Both conserved end residues are part of each CDR3. Each record gives: V gene, clone size, J gene, D gene, CDR3 protein, CDR3 DNA. A D gene is named only where the DNA matches it firmly. Some rows mark clone size as missing; the rest say once, few, many or name a class of expanded clone.

>TRBV6-5|many|TRBJ2-3|TRBD2
CASSFSSGGTDTQYF
TGTGCCAGCAGTTTCTCTAGCGGGGGCACAGATACGCAGTATTTT
>TRBV27|many|TRBJ2-1|TRBD2
CASSSPSGGAYNEQFF
TGTGCCAGCAGCTCCCCGAGCGGGGGGGCATACAATGAGCAGTTCTTC
>TRBV10-3|many|TRBJ2-7|-
CAIGGQNYEQYF
TGTGCCATCGGGGGTCAAAACTACGAGCAGTACTTC
>TRBV12-3/TRBV12-4|-|TRBJ1-2|-
CASSFTLIGTYGYTF
TGTGCCAGCAGTTTTACCCTTATCGGGACGTATGGCTACACCTTC
>TRBV29-1|many|TRBJ1-1|-
CSIPGPSNTEAFF
TGCAGCATTCCCGGGCCATCGAACACTGAAGCTTTCTTT
>TRBV5-1|many|TRBJ1-1|-
CASSFEGGTEAFF
TGCGCCAGCAGCTTTGAAGGGGGGACTGAAGCTTTCTTT
>TRBV7-8|-|TRBJ2-3|-
CASSLDPTEHFTDTQYF
TGTGCCAGCAGCTTAGATCCCACAGAGCACTTCACAGATACGCAGTATTTT
>TRBV20-1|many|TRBJ2-2|TRBD1
CSARSPGQGFTGELFF
TGCAGTGCTAGATCGCCCGGACAGGGGTTCACCGGGGAGCTGTTTTTT
>TRBV29-1|many|TRBJ1-1|-
CSVTGFQAFF
TGCAGCGTTACAGGGTTTCAAGCTTTCTTT
>TRBV5-4|few|TRBJ2-5|TRBD1
CASSPPGQGVGETQYF
TGTGCCAGCAGCCCTCCGGGACAGGGGGTTGGAGAGACCCAGTACTTC
>TRBV3-1|many|TRBJ2-3|TRBD2
CASSQDGTSGSTQYF
TGTGCCAGCAGCCAAGATGGGACTAGCGGGAGTACGCAGTATTTT
>TRBV20-1|many|TRBJ2-2|-
CSALTDTGELFF
TGCAGTGCGCTGACAGACACCGGGGAGCTGTTTTTT
>TRBV25-1|-|TRBJ1-2|TRBD1
CASRRTGDPDGYTF
TGTGCCAGCAGGAGGACAGGGGATCCGGATGGCTACACCTTC
>TRBV29-1|many|TRBJ2-5|-
CSFRGGEETQYF
TGCAGCTTCAGGGGCGGTGAAGAGACCCAGTACTTC
>TRBV4-1|many|TRBJ2-2|TRBD2
CASSQVFSGGASGELFF
TGCGCCAGCAGCCAAGTATTTAGCGGGGGGGCCTCCGGGGAGCTGTTTTTT
>TRBV7-6|many|TRBJ2-3|TRBD2
CASSFFSGTGDTQYF
TGTGCCAGCAGCTTTTTTAGCGGGACTGGAGATACGCAGTATTTT
>TRBV14|-|TRBJ2-7|-
CASSQSNSLPQGREQYF
TGTGCCAGCAGCCAATCAAACAGCCTACCCCAGGGACGGGAGCAGTACTTC
>TRBV6-1|once|TRBJ1-4|TRBD1
CASRVTGDYNEKLFF
TGTGCCAGCAGAGTTACAGGGGATTATAATGAAAAACTGTTTTTT
>TRBV6-5|many|TRBJ1-2|-
CASSYSDSYYGYTF
TGTGCCAGCAGTTACTCGGACAGCTACTATGGCTACACCTTC
>TRBV5-1|-|TRBJ2-7|-
CASSDHVSYEQYF
TGCGCCAGCAGCGATCACGTTTCCTACGAGCAGTACTTC
>TRBV28|many|TRBJ2-6|-
CASTPIINGANVLTF
TGTGCCAGCACCCCGATCATCAATGGGGCCAACGTCCTGACTTTC
>TRBV7-2|many|TRBJ2-1|-
CASSLISGRYNEQFF
TGTGCCAGCAGCTTAATTTCCGGACGGTACAATGAGCAGTTCTTC
>TRBV29-1|many|TRBJ1-1|-
CSVRPNTEAFF
TGCAGCGTACGGCCGAACACTGAAGCTTTCTTT
>TRBV29-1|-|TRBJ2-1|-
CSVVPPLASYNEQFF
TGCAGCGTTGTGCCCCCACTAGCCTCCTACAATGAGCAGTTCTTC
>TRBV6-2/TRBV6-3|many|TRBJ2-7|TRBD1
CASSYSGDRGPYEQYF
TGTGCCAGCAGTTACTCAGGCGACAGGGGACCCTACGAGCAGTACTTC
>TRBV20-1|many|TRBJ2-3|TRBD2
CLLSGEGPDTQYF
TGCCTGCTTTCGGGGGAGGGCCCCGATACGCAGTATTTT
>TRBV7-8|many|TRBJ1-2|TRBD1
CASSLAQGQMIYGYTF
TGTGCCAGCAGCTTAGCGCAGGGACAGATGATCTATGGCTACACCTTC
>TRBV29-1|many|TRBJ2-3|TRBD1
CSVEVGPSAGGLLPQYF
TGCAGCGTTGAAGTCGGCCCGTCGGCAGGGGGCCTACTCCCGCAGTATTTT
>TRBV15|-|TRBJ1-5|-
CATSRVLDRFSIIRNQPQHF
TGTGCCACCAGCAGGGTTCTAGACAGGTTCTCTATAATTCGAAATCAGCCCCAGCATTTT
>TRBV12-3/TRBV12-4|few|TRBJ1-4|TRBD1
CASSIRDRGRQPEKLFF
TGTGCCAGCAGTATCCGGGACAGGGGCCGTCAACCGGAAAAACTGTTTTTT
>TRBV15|many|TRBJ1-6|-
CATSRDRRGGSPLHF
TGTGCCACCAGCAGGGATCGCAGGGGTGGCTCACCCCTCCACTTT
>TRBV2|many|TRBJ2-7|-
CASAGPTVLTPGSYEQYF
TGTGCCAGCGCCGGCCCGACAGTACTTACCCCAGGCTCCTACGAGCAGTACTTC
>TRBV7-6|many|TRBJ2-1|TRBD2
CASSILAGAGNEQFF
TGTGCCAGCAGCATTCTAGCGGGAGCGGGCAATGAGCAGTTCTTC
>TRBV24-1|many|TRBJ2-1|TRBD2
CATSERGLAPHNEQFF
TGTGCCACCAGTGAAAGGGGACTAGCGCCACACAATGAGCAGTTCTTC
>TRBV5-1|-|TRBJ1-3|-
CASSPEELSGNTIYF
TGCGCCAGCAGCCCCGAAGAACTCTCTGGAAACACCATATATTTT
>TRBV12-3/TRBV12-4|many|TRBJ2-7|-
CASSLGGTASYEQYF
TGTGCCAGCAGTTTAGGAGGGACGGCATCCTACGAGCAGTACTTC
>TRBV7-2|-|TRBJ2-2|TRBD2
CASRLSGGADGELFF
TGTGCCAGCAGATTAAGCGGGGGGGCCGACGGGGAGCTGTTTTTT
>TRBV9|many|TRBJ1-3|-
CATRGIASSGNTIYF
TGTGCCACCCGGGGGATCGCAAGCTCTGGAAACACCATATATTTT
>TRBV4-1|many|TRBJ2-3|TRBD1
CASSQVGVRGRTGWGTDTQYF
TGCGCCAGCAGCCAAGTAGGGGTCAGGGGGCGGACGGGCTGGGGCACAGATACGCAGTATTTT
>TRBV2|few|TRBJ1-2|TRBD1
CASSSGGIITQHHNNYGYTF
TGTGCCAGCAGTTCAGGGGGGATTATTACCCAACACCACAATAACTATGGCTACACCTTC
>TRBV4-1|many|TRBJ2-2|TRBD1
CASSQHLRGTGVTGELFF
TGCGCCAGCAGCCAGCACCTCCGTGGGACAGGGGTCACCGGGGAGCTGTTTTTT
>TRBV20-1|many|TRBJ2-5|TRBD1
CSASRTGWRETQYF
TGCAGTGCTAGCCGGACAGGGTGGCGGGAGACCCAGTACTTC
>TRBV15|-|TRBJ2-5|TRBD2
CATSSWISGRERETQYF
TGTGCCACCAGCAGCTGGATTAGCGGGAGGGAACGAGAGACCCAGTACTTC
>TRBV7-8|many|TRBJ2-2|TRBD1
CASSRQWSQGAFVNTGELFF
TGTGCCAGCAGTCGTCAATGGTCACAGGGGGCATTCGTGAACACCGGGGAGCTGTTTTTT
>TRBV28|many|TRBJ2-3|TRBD2
CASSKISGRKDTQYF
TGTGCCAGCAGCAAGATTAGCGGGAGGAAAGATACGCAGTATTTT
>TRBV6-2/TRBV6-3|few|TRBJ2-5|TRBD2
CASSSYGGVETQYF
TGTGCCAGCAGTTCCTATGGGGGGGTAGAGACCCAGTACTTC
>TRBV3-1|-|TRBJ1-2|-
CASSQVSNYGYTF
TGTGCCAGCAGCCAAGTTTCTAACTATGGCTACACCTTC
>TRBV7-2|many|TRBJ2-1|-
CASSPIVAESSYNEQFF
TGTGCCAGCAGCCCGATAGTAGCGGAGAGCTCCTACAATGAGCAGTTCTTC
>TRBV6-2/TRBV6-3|many|TRBJ2-1|-
CASSYHGGYNEQFF
TGTGCCAGCAGTTATCACGGGGGCTACAATGAGCAGTTCTTC
>TRBV12-5|many|TRBJ1-2|-
CASGLPGGEYGYTF
TGTGCTAGTGGTTTGCCGGGGGGCGAGTATGGCTACACCTTC
>TRBV4-2|many|TRBJ1-5|-
CASSQERGWGAQPQHF
TGTGCCAGCAGCCAAGAGAGAGGTTGGGGTGCCCAGCCCCAGCATTTT
>TRBV7-2|many|TRBJ2-1|-
CASSFDRDRYNEQFF
TGTGCCAGCAGCTTCGACCGGGACCGATACAATGAGCAGTTCTTC
>TRBV20-1|many|TRBJ2-3|TRBD2
CSARDPGLAFTDTQYF
TGCAGTGCTAGAGATCCGGGACTAGCGTTCACAGATACGCAGTATTTT
>TRBV15|many|TRBJ2-3|TRBD2
CATSSVWGGGYTDTQYF
TGTGCCACCAGCAGTGTTTGGGGCGGGGGGTACACAGATACGCAGTATTTT
>TRBV20-1|many|TRBJ2-5|TRBD2
CSADGGSGGAETQYF
TGCAGTGCCGACGGGGGTAGCGGGGGGGCAGAGACCCAGTACTTC
>TRBV20-1|-|TRBJ1-2|-
CSAPNRGVGGYTF
TGCAGTGCGCCGAACCGGGGGGTCGGGGGCTACACCTTC